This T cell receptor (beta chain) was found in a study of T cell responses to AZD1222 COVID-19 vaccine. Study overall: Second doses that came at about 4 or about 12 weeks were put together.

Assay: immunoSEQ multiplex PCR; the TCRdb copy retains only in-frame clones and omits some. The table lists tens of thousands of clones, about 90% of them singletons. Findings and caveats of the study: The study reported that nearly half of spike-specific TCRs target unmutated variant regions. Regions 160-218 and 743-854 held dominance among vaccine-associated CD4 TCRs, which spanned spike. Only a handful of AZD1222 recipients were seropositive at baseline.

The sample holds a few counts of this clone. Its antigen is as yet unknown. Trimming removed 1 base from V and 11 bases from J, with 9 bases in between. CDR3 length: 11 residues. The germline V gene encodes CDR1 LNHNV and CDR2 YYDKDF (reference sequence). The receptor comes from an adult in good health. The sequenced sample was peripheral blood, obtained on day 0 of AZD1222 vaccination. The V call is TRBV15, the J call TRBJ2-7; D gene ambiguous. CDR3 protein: CATSRAESKYF. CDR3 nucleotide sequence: TGTGCCACCAGCAGAGCGGAATCGAAGTACTTC.